This entry lists 29 T cell receptor beta chains sequenced from one sample in a study of CD8 T cells in ankylosing spondylitis. One entry per CDR3 protein, called by TCRdb with MiXCR from the 5' RACE reads. The data hold some 800,000 distinct CDR3 sequences, with approximately 12% observed a single time. The antigens for these receptors are not known. Study-wide points: Ankylosing spondylitis blood appeared to carry a characteristic TCR beta motif of seven to nine highly homologous variants.

The specimen was blood, either unsorted or a sorted T cell fraction (not recorded which). The receptors stem from a male donor with ankylosing spondylitis.

This chain joins TRBV20-1 and TRBJ1-1; 8 bases agree with TRBD1. CDR1 is DFQATT and CDR2 is SNEGSKA in the germline V gene (reference sequence). V lost 2 bases and J lost 3; bases outside the gene matches: 5. CDR3 length: 14 amino acids. This CDR3 reads CSARSGQGYTEAFF. Here the CDR3 DNA reads TGCAGTGCTAGATCAGGACAGGGATACACTGAAGCTTTCTTT.

This clonotype was counted only a few times. V gene TRBV7-2 combines with J gene TRBJ2-7; 9 bases are shared with TRBD1. This CDR3 spans 17 amino acids. Trimming removed 3 bases from V and 3 bases from J; junction bases left unmatched: 12. Germline values: CDR1 SGHTA, CDR2 FQGNSA. In DNA, the CDR3 is TGTGCCAGCAGCTTCAAACTCCCCGGGACAGGGAACTACGAGCAGTACTTC. Translating gives CASSFKLPGTGNYEQYF.

This clonotype appeared a few times. This chain uses TRBV29-1 with TRBJ1-2; D not resolved. V was cut by 5 bases and J by 8 bases, with 9 bases left in between. CDR3 length equals 10 residues. Germline V gene data show CDR1 as SQVTM and CDR2 as ANQGSEA. CDR3 sequence reads: CSVPEGGYTF. The CDR3 DNA reads TGCAGCGTTCCCGAAGGGGGCTACACCTTC.

This clonotype was detected ten times or more. The chain carries TRBV3-1 and TRBJ2-1; perhaps TRBD2 as D (6 bases). Per germline, CDR1 LGHDT and CDR2 YNNKEL (reference sequence). The CDR3 has 15 amino acids. V dropped 4 bases and J dropped 3 bases, with 13 bases sitting between them. CDR3 sequence (DNA): TGTGCCAGCAGCCCGAGCGGGCCCAGCTACAATGAGCAGTTCTTC. It encodes CASSPSGPSYNEQFF.

This clonotype has more than one count but fewer than ten. The chain has TRBV20-1 and TRBJ1-1; D perhaps matches TRBD1 (5 bases). CDR1 DFQATT and CDR2 SNEGSKA come from the germline V gene (reference sequence). The CDR3 spans 14 residues. V was cut by 3 bases and J by 3 bases, with 14 bases left in between. In DNA, the CDR3 is TGCAGTGCTAGTCGGGGGTCTTGGGACACTGAAGCTTTCTTT. This codes for CSASRGSWDTEAFF.

This clonotype was seen only a few times. The rearrangement uses TRBV10-3 and TRBJ2-1, with 12 bases aligning to TRBD2. CDR1 and CDR2 (germline): ENHRY, SYGVKD. The trim removed 4 bases at V and 5 bases at J, leaving 3 bases unmatched. This CDR3 is 15 amino acids long. The CDR3 DNA sequence: TGTGCCATCAGTGCGCGACTAGCGGGGGACAATGAGCAGTTCTTC. This codes for CAISARLAGDNEQFF.

This clonotype was seen a few times. The J gene is TRBJ1-2, the V gene TRBV12-3 or TRBV12-4; 8 bases are a match to TRBD1. This CDR3 region has 15 residues. V shed 6 bases and J 5 bases; nucleotides not matched to a gene: 11. CDR3 nucleotides: TGTGCCAGCAGCCATCAACAGGGGGTGTTGTATGGCTACACCTTC. Translating it yields CASSHQQGVLYGYTF.

In its sample, this clonotype was seen many times. The chain recombines TRBV12-3 or TRBV12-4 with TRBJ1-5, with 7 bases matching TRBD1. This CDR3 spans 15 amino acids. With V trimmed by 1 base and J by 10 bases, 10 bases remained unmatched. The CDR3: CASSLGQGPWNPQHF. CDR3 DNA: TGTGCCAGCAGTTTAGGACAGGGACCCTGGAATCCCCAGCATTTT.

Remarks on this clonotype: The junction departs from the called germline gene at one end, perhaps through a read error. V is TRBV20-1 and J is TRBJ1-1; D not certain. The CDR3 is 13 residues long. Germline V gene data show CDR1 as DFQATT and CDR2 as SNEGSKA (reference sequence). CDR3 protein: CSAPDRRRTEAYF. CDR3 sequence (DNA): TGCAGTGCCCCCGATCGGAGGCGAACTGAAGCTTACTTT.

The CDR3 here is CSATYPPTNTEAFF. CDR3 coding DNA: TGCAGTGCGACCTATCCCCCAACGAACACTGAAGCTTTCTTT. This chain joins TRBV20-1 and TRBJ1-1; no reliable D call. Trimming took off 6 bases at V and 1 base at J, with 15 bases between the two ends. Germline CDR1 is DFQATT and CDR2 is SNEGSKA (reference sequence). The CDR3 is made up of 14 amino acids.

This clonotype was seen at least ten times. The CDR3 DNA reads as TGTGCCAGCAGTTTTTGGGGTAGGGATGAAGCTTTCTTT. Its protein product is CASSFWGRDEAFF. The chain employs TRBV12-3 or TRBV12-4 and TRBJ1-1; D not resolved. Trimming removed 3 bases at V and 7 bases at J, with 12 bases between. The CDR3 runs to 13 residues.

The chain employs TRBV6-2 or TRBV6-3 and TRBJ1-2, with D unresolved. This CDR3 spans 13 amino acids. CDR1 and CDR2 (germline): MNHEY, SVGEGT. V lost 0 bases and J lost 4, with 6 bases in between. CDR3 protein: CASSYSTRYGYTF. The DNA of the CDR3 is TGTGCCAGCAGTTACTCGACCCGCTATGGCTACACCTTC.

This clonotype was counted many times. The chain joins TRBV20-1 to TRBJ1-6, with 9 bases aligning to TRBD1. Germline CDR1 and CDR2: DFQATT and SNEGSKA (reference sequence). The V and J ends lost 5 bases and 9 bases, in that order; junction bases with no gene match: 5. The CDR3 has 13 amino acids. In DNA form, the CDR3 reads TGCAGTGCTCGCCTGGACAGGGGTTCACCCCTCCACTTT. Encoded protein: CSARLDRGSPLHF.

Only a few counts were recorded for this clonotype. The chain has TRBV11-2 and TRBJ2-5; 8 bases map to TRBD1. The CDR3 totals 14 residues. Germline assignment: CDR1 SGHAT and CDR2 FQNNGV. V was clipped by 5 bases and J by 4 bases; unmatched bases: 6. The CDR3 is CASSPWTGSETQYF. The CDR3 bases are TGTGCCAGCAGCCCATGGACAGGGTCAGAGACCCAGTACTTC.

Only a few counts were recorded for this clonotype. The chain uses TRBV5-1 and TRBJ1-1; 7 bases fit TRBD1. The ends lost 2 bases at V and 4 bases at J; junction bases unmatched: 11. The CDR3 length is 16 residues. CDR1 is SGHRS, CDR2 YFSETQ, per germline. For the CDR3, the DNA is TGCGCCAGCAGCTTTACACCGACAGGGTTAGGCACTGAAGCTTTCTTT. It codes for CASSFTPTGLGTEAFF.

The chain has TRBV5-1 and TRBJ2-3, with D hard to call. The germline gives CDR1 SGHRS, CDR2 YFSETQ. The CDR3 spans 14 residues. V shed 0 bases and J shed 4 bases, with 9 bases lying between them. CDR3 residues: CASSLGQVADTQYF. CDR3 in DNA: TGCGCCAGCAGCTTGGGGCAGGTCGCAGATACGCAGTATTTT.

V and J are TRBV7-3 and TRBJ2-2; tentative D call: TRBD2 (5 bases). Germline V lookup: CDR1 SGHTA, CDR2 FQGTGA. V lost 4 bases and J 3 bases, leaving 15 bases between the germline ends. The CDR3 is 16 amino acids. CDR3 protein: CASSSIGGRYTGELFF. CDR3 DNA sequence: TGTGCCAGCAGCTCTATTGGCGGGCGGTACACCGGGGAGCTGTTTTTT.

The chain has TRBV20-1 and TRBJ1-2; 8 bases match TRBD1. This CDR3 contains 12 residues. Germline lookup yields CDR1 DFQATT and CDR2 SNEGSKA (reference sequence). The J segment lost 10 bases and the V segment lost 3 bases, leaving 7 bases of the junction unmatched. DNA for the CDR3: TGCAGTGCTAGCTTGGGACAGGACGTCTACACCTTC. It is translated as CSASLGQDVYTF.

This chain joins TRBV20-1 and TRBJ1-5; no firm D call. The CDR3 length is 12 residues. Germline loops: CDR1 DFQATT, CDR2 SNEGSKA (reference sequence). Trimming removed 1 base from V and 3 bases from J, with 4 bases in between. The CDR3 DNA reads TGCAGTGCTAGAGTCGACAATCAGCCCCAGCATTTT. Protein: CSARVDNQPQHF.

This clonotype was detected many times. V gene TRBV29-1 combines with J gene TRBJ1-1; no clear D. Trimming left V 0 bases short and J 4 bases short, with 9 bases between. Germline lookup yields CDR1 SQVTM and CDR2 ANQGSEA. The CDR3 is 13 residues long. This chain's CDR3 is CSVEERFGTEAFF. The CDR3, as DNA: TGCAGCGTTGAAGAGCGGTTTGGCACTGAAGCTTTCTTT.

CDR3: CASSSIIGGWTEAFF. The CDR3 region has the DNA TGCGCCAGCAGCTCCATCATCGGGGGGTGGACTGAAGCTTTCTTT. The gene calls are TRBV5-1 and TRBJ1-1, with D perhaps TRBD1 (5 bases). The CDR3 is 15 residues long. Germline CDR1 and CDR2: SGHRS and YFSETQ. Trimming took 3 bases from V and 5 from J, leaving 17 bases between them.

A few counts support this clonotype. The chain joins TRBV20-1 to TRBJ2-2; no definite D call. The CDR3 totals 13 residues. The ends were cut back, 7 bases at V and 2 bases at J, with 11 bases in the middle. CDR1 is DFQATT and CDR2 is SNEGSKA in the germline V gene (reference sequence). DNA of the CDR3: TGCAGTGGGTTGCACCTTAACACCGGGGAGCTGTTTTTT. Its protein is CSGLHLNTGELFF.

The chain combines TRBV10-3 with TRBJ2-3; 7 bases align to TRBD2. The germline gives CDR1 ENHRY, CDR2 SYGVKD. V lost 4 bases, J lost 1 base, and 5 bases stayed unmatched. The CDR3 totals 15 residues. The CDR3 protein is CAISGSGGGTDTQYF. The CDR3 bases are TGTGCCATCAGTGGGTCGGGGGGTGGCACAGATACGCAGTATTTT.

This clonotype has a count of ten or more. The gene calls are TRBV29-1 and TRBJ2-5; TRBD2 agrees at 9 bases. Germline CDR1 is SQVTM and CDR2 is ANQGSEA. Trimming at V came to 4 bases and at J to 4 bases, leaving 7 bases not matched to a gene. The CDR3 has 14 residues. CDR3 region: CSVAPAGGIETQYF. Here the CDR3 DNA reads TGCAGCGTTGCGCCAGCGGGGGGCATAGAGACCCAGTACTTC.

V gene TRBV12-3 or TRBV12-4 combines with J gene TRBJ2-7; 7 bases align to TRBD1. The CDR3 runs 14 residues. Germline trimming cut 7 bases from V and 0 bases from J; bases unmatched to any gene: 6. The CDR3 loop is CASTADRHSYEQYF. CDR3 nucleotides: TGTGCCAGCACCGCGGACAGGCACTCCTACGAGCAGTACTTC.

This clonotype was picked up a small number of times. This chain connects TRBV6-2 or TRBV6-3 to TRBJ1-1; no reliable D call. Germline CDR1 reads MNHEY; CDR2 reads SVGEGT. The CDR3 extends over 12 amino acids. V shed 7 bases and J shed 5 bases, with 11 bases lying between them. CDR3 sequence reads: CASTRKGTEAFF. CDR3 sequence (DNA): TGTGCCAGCACCAGAAAGGGAACTGAAGCTTTCTTT.

The chain is built from TRBV20-1 and TRBJ2-1, with D possibly TRBD1 on 6 matching bases. The CDR3 totals 15 residues. Germline lookup yields CDR1 DFQATT and CDR2 SNEGSKA (reference sequence). Trimming shortened V by 0 bases and J by 7 bases, and 16 bases separated the two germline ends. CDR3 sequence (DNA): TGCAGTGCTAGAGATACTAGGGGGTATAAGAATGAGCAGTTCTTC. Translation gives CSARDTRGYKNEQFF.

In its sample, this clonotype was seen many times. The chain has TRBV20-1 and TRBJ2-7, with 14 nucleotides matching TRBD2. The J segment lost 4 bases and the V segment lost 5 bases, leaving 13 bases of the junction unmatched. CDR1 and CDR2 (germline): DFQATT, SNEGSKA (reference sequence). The CDR3 runs 17 residues. CDR3 sequence reads: CSAFRLSGTSGSYEQYF. The CDR3 DNA sequence: TGCAGTGCTTTCCGCCTCTCGGGGACTAGCGGGAGTTACGAGCAGTACTTC.

The count of this clonotype is one. This sequence joins TRBV6-2 or TRBV6-3 and TRBJ2-5; TRBD1 matches at 8 bases. The CDR3 runs to 15 residues. CDR1 MNHEY and CDR2 SVGEGT come from the germline V gene. V was pared by 2 bases and J by 3 bases, with 5 bases of the junction left unmatched. In DNA, the CDR3 is TGTGCCAGCAGTTACAGGACAGGGAGGAAAGAGACCCAGTACTTC. It encodes CASSYRTGRKETQYF.